This TCR beta chain is from a study of cytomegalovirus exposure and HLA in healthy donors. Study-wide background: Out of 398 genotyped donors, 81% belonged to the Caucasian-associated ancestry cluster.

Losses at the gene ends were 3 bases for V and 2 bases for J; bases not matched to a gene: 9. Germline V gives CDR1 GTSNPN, CDR2 SVGIG (reference sequence). The CDR3 sequence is 16 residues long. PCR employed 60 Vbeta and 13 Jbeta primers. Sequencing was performed with immunoSEQ multiplex PCR; in TCRdb, only in-frame clones are kept and a portion is missing. The data contain about 220,000 clones, over 80% of them singletons. The clonotype originates from a boy between 2 and 10 years old in good health and CMV-seronegative. Sequencing was performed on PBMCs. The gene calls are TRBV30 and TRBJ1-3; TRBD1 matches 8 bases. The CDR3 region is CAWRTIPGQAGNTIYF. CDR3 nucleotides: TGTGCCTGGAGAACAATACCGGGACAGGCTGGAAACACCATATATTTT. The full variable domain, with the rest looked up from reference TRBV30 and TRBJ1-3, is SQTIHQWPATLVQPVGSPLSLECTVEGTSNPNLYWYRQAAGRGLQLLFYSVGIGQISSEVPQNLSASRPQDRQFILSSKKLLLSDSGFYLCAWRTIPGQAGNTIYFGEGSWLTVV.